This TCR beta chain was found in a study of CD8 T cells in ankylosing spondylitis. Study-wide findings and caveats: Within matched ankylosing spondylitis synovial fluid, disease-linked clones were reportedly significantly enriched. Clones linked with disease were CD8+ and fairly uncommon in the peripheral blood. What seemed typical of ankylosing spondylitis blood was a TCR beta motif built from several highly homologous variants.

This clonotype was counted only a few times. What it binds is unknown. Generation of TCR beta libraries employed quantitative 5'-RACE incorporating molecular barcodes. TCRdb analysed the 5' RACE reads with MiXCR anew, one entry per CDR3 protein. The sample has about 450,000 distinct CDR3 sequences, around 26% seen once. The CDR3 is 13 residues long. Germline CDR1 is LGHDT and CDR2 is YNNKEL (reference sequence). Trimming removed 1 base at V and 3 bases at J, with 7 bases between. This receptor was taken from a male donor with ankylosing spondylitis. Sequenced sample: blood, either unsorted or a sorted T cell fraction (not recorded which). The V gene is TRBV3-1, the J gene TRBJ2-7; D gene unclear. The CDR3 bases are TGTGCCAGCAGCCAAGCTCCATACTACGAGCAGTACTTC. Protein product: CASSQAPYYEQYF.